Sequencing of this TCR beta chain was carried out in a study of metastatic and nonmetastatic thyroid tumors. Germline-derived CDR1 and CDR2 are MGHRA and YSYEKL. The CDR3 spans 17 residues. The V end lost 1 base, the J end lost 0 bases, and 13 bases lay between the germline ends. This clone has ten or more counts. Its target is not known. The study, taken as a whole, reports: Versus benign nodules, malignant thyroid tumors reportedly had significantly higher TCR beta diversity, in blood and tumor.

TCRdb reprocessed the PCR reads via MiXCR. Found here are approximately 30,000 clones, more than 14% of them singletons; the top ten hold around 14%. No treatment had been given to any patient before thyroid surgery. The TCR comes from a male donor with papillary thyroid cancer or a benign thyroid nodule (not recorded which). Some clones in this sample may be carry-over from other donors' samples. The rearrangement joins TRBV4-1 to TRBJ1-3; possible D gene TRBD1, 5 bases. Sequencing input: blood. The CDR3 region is CASSQGAGGSSGNTIYF. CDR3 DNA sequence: TGCGCCAGCAGCCAAGGGGCGGGGGGGAGCTCTGGAAACACCATATATTTT.